This TCR beta chain comes out of a study of identical twins. The study's findings and limits: Insertions were reduced in abundant cord blood beta clonotypes but not in memory repertoires. Less excess twin sharing appeared in beta out-of-frame sequences.

One entry per CDR3 protein results from TCRdb running MiXCR on the 5' RACE reads. The table records around 480,000 distinct CDR3 sequences, roughly an eighth of them present only once. Details on this clonotype: The target antigen is unknown.

The CDR3 runs 14 residues. The trim removed 8 bases at V and 4 bases at J, leaving 8 bases unmatched. Germline V CDR1 and CDR2: MNHNS, SASEGT. These data were likewise used in another study, on yellow fever vaccine responses in identical twins. That work states: On the reported evidence, twins' vaccine T cell responses seemed partly convergent and partly personalized.

The sequence derives from a woman between 18 and 29 years old in good health. The sample comprised CD4+ T cells sorted from blood. The chain is built from TRBV6-1 and TRBJ1-2, with TRBD1 matching 9 bases. In DNA form, the CDR3 reads TGTGCCAGCGGGACAGGGACTTTGGGCTATGGCTACACCTTC. Its translation: CASGTGTLGYGYTF.